The present T cell receptor (beta chain) was sequenced within a study of OX40 agonist ivuxolimab in advanced cancers. The study, taken as a whole, reports: Normalized T-cell clonal expansion was also low in some nonresponders. On average, CD8+ T cells showed a greater number of expanded clones than CD4+.

Sequencing used immunoSEQ multiplex PCR; TCRdb keeps in-frame clones, though not all of them. In the table there are roughly 74,000 clones, over 85% of which are singletons. This clone appeared once. Its antigen is not identified. The CDR3 consists of 15 residues. Between the trimmed V and J ends, which lost 1 base and 0 bases, there was a span of 10 bases. Germline V CDR1 and CDR2: SGHTA, FQGNSA. V and J are TRBV7-2 and TRBJ2-7; possibly TRBD2 for D (7 bases). The source is an adult with an advanced solid tumor such as melanoma, head and neck, liver or kidney cancer. This specimen consisted of CD4+ or CD8+ T cells sorted from blood, obtained in a trial of the OX40 agonist ivuxolimab. CDR3 sequence reads: CASSLEGGPSYEQYF. For the CDR3, the DNA is TGTGCCAGCAGCTTAGAGGGGGGGCCCTCCTACGAGCAGTACTTC.